These 30 T cell receptor beta chains were all obtained from the same sample, sequenced in a study of control samples from healthy donors and cancer patients. TCRdb's table, derived via immunoSEQ multiplex PCR, lists solely in-frame clones and lacks some. The sample has 100,000 to 150,000 clones; about nine tenths are singletons. The sequenced material came from blood. The receptors originated from a man between 40 and 49 years old in good health.

The chain employs TRBV29-1 and TRBJ1-2, with 10 bases identical to TRBD1. The CDR3 totals 14 residues. Germline loops: CDR1 SQVTM, CDR2 ANQGSEA. The V and J ends lost 4 bases and 8 bases, in that order; junction bases with no gene match: 10. CDR3 in amino acids: CSVVGTGAPGGYTF. The CDR3 bases are TGCAGCGTTGTAGGGACAGGGGCGCCGGGAGGCTACACCTTC.

This chain links TRBV19 with TRBJ2-3; possible D gene TRBD1, 5 bases. Germline CDR1 LNHDA, CDR2 SQIVND (reference sequence). CDR3 size: 15 residues. The ends were cut back, 6 bases at V and 2 bases at J, with 15 bases in the middle. The CDR3 reads CASSLGRGSTDTQYF. CDR3 sequence (DNA): TGTGCCAGTAGCCTGGGAAGGGGCTCCACAGATACGCAGTATTTT.

In nucleotides, the CDR3 is TGTGCCAGCAGCCAAGTACAGACCGGGGAGCTGTTTTTT. As protein: CASSQVQTGELFF. This chain uses TRBV14 with TRBJ2-2, with unresolved D. The germline CDR1 and CDR2 sequences are SGHDN and FVKESK. The CDR3 runs 13 residues. Trimming stripped 1 base from V and 5 bases from J, with 5 bases between.

The chain uses TRBV14 and TRBJ2-2, with 9 bases identical to TRBD1. CDR1 SGHDN and CDR2 FVKESK come from the germline V gene. The CDR3 sequence is 20 residues long. V shed 7 bases and J 6 bases; nucleotides not matched to a gene: 24. Written as DNA, the CDR3 is TGTGCCAGCACCCGAGGAAAGGGCGGCGGGACAGGGAAGTTCTCCGGGGAGCTGTTTTTT. Protein sequence: CASTRGKGGGTGKFSGELFF. Combining the CDR3 with reference TRBV14 and TRBJ2-2 gives the whole variable domain EAGVTQFPSHSVIEKGQTVTLRCDPISGHDNLYWYRRVMGKEIKFLLHFVKESKQDESGMPNNRFLAERTGGTYSTLKVQPAELEDSGVYFCASTRGKGGGTGKFSGELFFGEGSRLTVL.

This chain links TRBV27 with TRBJ1-2, with 9 bases that match TRBD1. The CDR3 totals 12 residues. Germline values: CDR1 MNHEY, CDR2 SMNVEV (reference sequence). V was clipped by 9 bases and J by 4 bases; unmatched bases: 3. CDR3 DNA sequence: TGTGCCAGTCGGACAGGGGCCTATGGCTACACCTTC. It specifies CASRTGAYGYTF.

This clone was recorded once. The chain links TRBV7-9 to TRBJ2-3, with D uncertain. V was cut by 5 bases and J by 5 bases, with 14 bases left in between. Germline V CDR1 and CDR2: SEHNR, FQNEAQ (reference sequence). The CDR3 loop spans 14 amino acids. The DNA of the CDR3 is TGTGCCAGCAGCCCATTTGGGGTTGGAGATACGCAGTATTTT. Protein: CASSPFGVGDTQYF. Full variable domain (outside the CDR3, taken from reference TRBV7-9 and TRBJ2-3): DTGVSQNPRHKITKRGQNVTFRCDPISEHNRLYWYRQTLGQGPEFLTYFQNEAQLEKSRLLSDRFSAERPKGSFSTLEIQRTEQGDSAMYLCASSPFGVGDTQYFGPGTRLTVL.

This chain uses TRBV5-1 with TRBJ2-3, with a weak D call TRBD2 (6 bases). Trimming took 2 bases from V and 5 from J, leaving 9 bases between them. The length of the CDR3 is 13 residues. Germline V gene sequence: CDR1 SGHRS, CDR2 YFSETQ. CDR3 sequence: CASSFSGEDTQYF. CDR3 nucleotide sequence: TGCGCCAGCAGCTTTTCGGGGGAAGATACGCAGTATTTT.

This clone occurred a few times. The chain has TRBV20-1 and TRBJ2-7; D remains unclear. Germline CDR1 DFQATT, CDR2 SNEGSKA (reference sequence). The CDR3 runs to 11 residues. Trimming stripped 4 bases from V and 3 bases from J, with 7 bases between. In DNA, the CDR3 is TGCAGTGCTAAGCCTAGCTACGAGCAGTACTTC. Translating it yields CSAKPSYEQYF.

The V call is TRBV6-2 or TRBV6-3, the J call TRBJ1-2; no clear D. The CDR3 has 14 residues. Germline V gene lookup returns CDR1 MNHEY and CDR2 SVGEGT. V lost 2 bases and J lost 7, with 14 bases in between. CDR3 sequence reads: CASSYQTAAPGYTF. In DNA, the CDR3 is TGTGCCAGCAGTTACCAGACGGCGGCCCCTGGCTACACCTTC.

This chain uses TRBV30 with TRBJ1-1; D is perhaps TRBD1 (5 bases). Per the germline V gene, CDR1 is GTSNPN and CDR2 is SVGIG (reference sequence). The CDR3 spans 10 residues. Trimming stripped 8 bases from V and 3 bases from J, with 7 bases between. The CDR3 sequence: CAGGDTEAFF. In DNA, the CDR3 is TGTGCCGGGGGGGACACTGAAGCTTTCTTT.

This chain joins TRBV3-1 (or the pseudogene TRBV3-2) and TRBJ1-5; possibly TRBD1 for D (5 bases). V was clipped by 1 base and J by 0 bases, with 16 bases between them. Germline V lookup: CDR1 LGHDT, CDR2 YNNKEL (reference sequence). This CDR3 is built from 18 residues. DNA for the CDR3: TGTGCCAGCAGCCAAGTGGCAGGGCCACCAAATAGCAATCAGCCCCAGCATTTT. As protein: CASSQVAGPPNSNQPQHF.

V gene TRBV11-3 combines with J gene TRBJ2-7; 10 positions agree with TRBD1. This CDR3 comprises 11 residues. Trimming at V came to 10 bases and at J to 5 bases, leaving 2 bases not matched to a gene. Germline V CDR1 and CDR2: SGHNT, YENEEA. CDR3: CATGTGDEQYF. CDR3 bases: TGTGCCACCGGGACAGGGGACGAGCAGTACTTC. Full variable domain (outside the CDR3, taken from reference TRBV11-3 and TRBJ2-7): EAGVVQSPRYKIIEKKQPVAFWCNPISGHNTLYWYLQNLGQGPELLIRYENEEAVDDSQLPKDRFSAERLKGVDSTLKIQPAELGDSAVYLCATGTGDEQYFGPGTRLTVT.

This chain links TRBV11-3 with TRBJ2-1; 9 bases match TRBD2. Looked up from germline, CDR1 is SGHNT and CDR2 is YENEEA. The CDR3 contains 14 residues. J gave up 3 bases and V 5 bases, and 2 bases lay outside the gene matches. The CDR3 nucleotides read TGTGCCAGCAGCCGGACTAGCGTCTACAATGAGCAGTTCTTC. Translating gives CASSRTSVYNEQFF. The full variable domain, its missing parts supplied by reference TRBV11-3 and TRBJ2-1, is EAGVVQSPRYKIIEKKQPVAFWCNPISGHNTLYWYLQNLGQGPELLIRYENEEAVDDSQLPKDRFSAERLKGVDSTLKIQPAELGDSAVYLCASSRTSVYNEQFFGPGTRLTVL.

The genes are TRBV29-1 and TRBJ1-1; D gene ambiguous. Trimming took 5 bases from V and 8 from J, leaving 9 bases between them. The CDR3 spans 10 residues. Per the germline V gene, CDR1 is SQVTM and CDR2 is ANQGSEA. The CDR3 protein is CSVPGLEAFF. Here the CDR3 DNA reads TGCAGCGTTCCAGGTCTCGAAGCTTTCTTT.

The sample holds one count of this clone. The CDR3 sequence is CASSRRGGAPDTQYF. The CDR3 coding sequence is TGTGCCAGCAGCCGCCGGGGGGGGGCCCCAGATACGCAGTATTTT. This rearrangement joins TRBV7-9 to TRBJ2-3, with 8 bases aligning to TRBD2. This CDR3 has 15 amino acids. Germline CDR1 and CDR2: SEHNR and FQNEAQ (reference sequence). V dropped 5 bases and J dropped 4; count of bases not matched to a gene: 8.

The chain joins TRBV5-1 to TRBJ2-1, with 15 bases matching TRBD2. Per the germline V gene, CDR1 is SGHRS and CDR2 is YFSETQ. The junction had 6 bases not matched to a gene; V was cut back by 4 bases and J by 10 bases. This CDR3 region has 15 residues. This CDR3 reads CASSGTGTSGGEQFF. CDR3 DNA: TGCGCCAGCAGCGGCACCGGGACTAGCGGGGGGGAGCAGTTCTTC.

The chain is built from TRBV24-1 and TRBJ2-2; 7 bases line up with TRBD1. Germline V gene sequence: CDR1 KGHDR, CDR2 SFDVKD. CDR3 length: 15 residues. V was clipped by 4 bases and J by 6 bases; unmatched bases: 7. The CDR3 loop is CATSDPGQAPGELFF. DNA of the CDR3: TGTGCCACCAGTGACCCTGGACAGGCCCCCGGGGAGCTGTTTTTT.

The V call is TRBV18, the J call TRBJ2-7; D is uncertain. Germline V CDR1 and CDR2: KGHSH, LQKENI. CDR3 length: 17 amino acids. Trimming left V 3 bases short and J 1 base short, with 19 bases between. CDR3 loop: CASSPSALIGRSYEQYF. The CDR3 nucleotides read TGTGCCAGCTCACCTTCGGCCCTAATCGGACGGTCCTACGAGCAGTACTTC.

This chain connects TRBV15 to TRBJ2-2; TRBD2 aligns across 7 bases. V was clipped by 0 bases and J by 5 bases; unmatched bases: 9. The CDR3 is made up of 17 amino acids. The germline V gene encodes CDR1 LNHNV and CDR2 YYDKDF (reference sequence). DNA of the CDR3: TGTGCCACCAGCAGAGATTTGGGGGGGGGAGGGACCGGGGAGCTGTTTTTT. Protein: CATSRDLGGGGTGELFF.

The chain employs TRBV12-2 and TRBJ2-7. TRBV12-2 is a pseudogene locus. This CDR3 contains 12 residues. The CDR3 region is CASRRTEAEQYF. The CDR3 bases are TGTGCAAGTCGACGGACCGAGGCCGAGCAGTACTTC.

This clone came up once. The chain joins TRBV19 to TRBJ2-1; 10 bases are a match to TRBD2. The CDR3 has 14 amino acids. V shed 7 bases and J 9 bases; nucleotides not matched to a gene: 9. Germline V lookup: CDR1 LNHDA, CDR2 SQIVND (reference sequence). The CDR3 nucleotides are TGTGCCAGTATCCCTAGCGGGGGAAGCGTTGAGCAGTTCTTC. Translating gives CASIPSGGSVEQFF.

The J gene is TRBJ2-4, the V gene TRBV18; weak D call: TRBD2 (5 bases). V was cut by 4 bases and J by 4 bases, with 11 bases left in between. This CDR3 comprises 14 residues. Germline V gene data show CDR1 as KGHSH and CDR2 as LQKENI. DNA of the CDR3: TGTGCCAGCTCACAAGTCACGGGAAAAAACATTCAGTACTTC. This encodes CASSQVTGKNIQYF.

The chain joins TRBV10-3 to TRBJ2-7; 10 bases align to TRBD1. The length of the CDR3 is 15 residues. V lost 0 bases to trimming and J lost 5 bases; unmatched junction nucleotides: 4. Germline lookup yields CDR1 ENHRY and CDR2 SYGVKD. CDR3 sequence: CAISESGTGEDEQYF. As DNA, the CDR3 is TGTGCCATCAGTGAGTCGGGGACAGGGGAGGACGAGCAGTACTTC.

This chain joins TRBV29-1 and TRBJ2-3; D is uncertain. Germline lookup yields CDR1 SQVTM and CDR2 ANQGSEA. Trimming stripped 3 bases from V and 2 bases from J, with 6 bases between. The CDR3 is 12 residues long. CDR3 in amino acids: CSVEFNTDTQYF. The CDR3 DNA reads TGCAGCGTTGAGTTCAACACAGATACGCAGTATTTT.

The chain employs TRBV4-1 and TRBJ2-2; possible D gene TRBD1, 6 bases. Between the trimmed V and J ends, which lost 0 bases and 0 bases, there was a span of 14 bases. CDR1 MGHRA and CDR2 YSYEKL come from the germline V gene. CDR3 length: 18 residues. The CDR3 loop is CASSQDPGHLTNTGELFF. CDR3 bases: TGCGCCAGCAGCCAAGATCCGGGACACCTAACGAACACCGGGGAGCTGTTTTTT.

The chain couples TRBV11-2 to TRBJ2-5; 13 nucleotides align to TRBD2. From germline, CDR1 is SGHAT and CDR2 FQNNGV. Germline trimming cut 5 bases from V and 2 bases from J; bases unmatched to any gene: 5. The CDR3 is made up of 16 amino acids. The CDR3 protein is CASSPELAGGQETQYF. The CDR3 bases are TGTGCCAGCAGCCCGGAACTAGCGGGGGGGCAAGAGACCCAGTACTTC.

This rearrangement joins TRBV5-1 to TRBJ1-2; D gene ambiguous. The CDR3 sequence is 16 residues long. The germline V gene has CDR1 SGHRS and CDR2 YFSETQ. Trimming removed 0 bases from V and 4 bases from J, with 16 bases in between. In nucleotides, the CDR3 is TGCGCCAGCAGCTTGGATGTGAGGGCGCTGGGCTATGGCTACACCTTC. Protein product: CASSLDVRALGYGYTF.

This chain uses TRBV29-1 with TRBJ2-7; possible D gene TRBD2, 6 bases. This CDR3 spans 11 amino acids. Per germline, CDR1 SQVTM and CDR2 ANQGSEA. The V end was cut by 4 bases, the J end by 3 bases, with 7 bases between. The DNA of the CDR3 is TGCAGCGTTGGGGACTTCTACGAGCAGTACTTC. Translation gives CSVGDFYEQYF.

This chain links TRBV6-2 or TRBV6-3 with TRBJ2-2; 11 bases align to TRBD1. Looked up from germline, CDR1 is MNHEY and CDR2 is SVGEGT. V was clipped by 6 bases and J by 6 bases; unmatched bases: 9. The CDR3 has 16 residues. In nucleotides, the CDR3 is TGTGCCAGCAGCGAACGGACAGGGGGCCTCTCCGGGGAGCTGTTTTTT. Translated: CASSERTGGLSGELFF.

The rearrangement uses TRBV9 and TRBJ1-1, with D hard to call. CDR1 SGDLS and CDR2 YYNGEE come from the germline V gene. V lost 4 bases and J lost 0, with 13 bases in between. The CDR3 sequence is 15 residues long. CDR3 bases: TGTGCCAGCAGCCCCCACGCCCCGATGAACACTGAAGCTTTCTTT. Its translation: CASSPHAPMNTEAFF.